This paragraph reports one T cell receptor (beta chain). Antigen specificity is unknown. The sample belongs to a study of T cell responses to AZD1222 COVID-19 vaccine. The data were produced by immunoSEQ multiplex PCR, yet TCRdb's version contains in-frame clones alone and is incomplete. The sample lists roughly 45,000 clones; roughly 88% were seen once. Overall study findings and caveats: With dominance at 160-218 and 743-854, vaccine-associated CD4 TCRs spanned spike. The study identified only six AZD1222 recipients as seropositive at baseline.

The germline CDR1 and CDR2 sequences are SGDLS and YYNGEE. The V end was cut by 3 bases, the J end by 5 bases, with 17 bases between. This CDR3 has 15 amino acids. The rearrangement links TRBV9 to TRBJ1-2, with D hard to call. The clonotype was recovered from an adult who received the AZD1222 COVID-19 vaccine. Here the sequenced sample was peripheral blood, taken 28 days after the second AZD1222 dose. DNA for the CDR3: TGTGCCAGCAGCGGGAGAAAGACCCTGCGGTATGGCTACACCTTC. Translation gives CASSGRKTLRYGYTF.